This TCR beta chain was obtained from a study of T cell responses to AZD1222 COVID-19 vaccine (dated by TCRdb to the early 2020s). The study in broad terms: AZD1222 recipients with second doses at about 4 weeks or about 12 weeks were pooled, because spike-specific TCR depth and breadth did not differ between schedules. Enrollment into the trials was organized by age into subgroups of 18-55, 56-69 and 70-plus years, and those subgroups contained roughly 140, 27 and 60 TCR-sequenced participants, respectively. A total of roughly 240 trial participants underwent TCR sequencing, of whom some 210 received two doses of AZD1222 and 26 received two doses of the MenACWY control vaccine.

The CDR3 regions of human TCRbeta chains were subjected to immunosequencing. The authors' pipeline ran thus. Repertoire TCRs were checked for matches against a reference library of SARS-CoV-2-specific TCRs that had been generated using the MIRA antigen-specificity platform. Breadth meant the fraction of unique TCRs that were SARS-CoV-2-associated, whereas depth meant the fraction of total T cells that were SARS-CoV-2-associated. Using the MIRA data, each spike-specific TCR was mapped to the spike region that the TCR reacts to and placed in a CD4 or CD8 class. Log10-transformed breadth and depth values were compared by one-way ANOVA with Sidak's multiple comparisons tests. TCRdb mirrors the immuneACCESS table, restricted to in-frame sequences. Some clones are absent from its copies; in checked studies, under half trace to an unresolved V gene, and the reason for the others is unknown. V, J and clone size reflect that table, while D and trimming were determined from the DNA. The sample contains over 75,000 clones, approximately 89% of them found a single time. Around 2.2% of the sample comes from the top ten.

Reading the germline V gene gives CDR1 SNHLY and CDR2 FYNNEI. The junction shows trimming of 5 bases on V and 6 bases on J, plus 14 bases between the germline ends. The CDR3, cysteine through phenylalanine, is 13 amino acids long. Only the CDR3 DNA is retained, 39 bases long and in frame from the first base. This sample's time point label indicates: baseline before first vaccination. Vaccinee samples were obtained from the UK trials COV001 and COV002, which included a single-blind randomized controlled phase 2/3 trial of AZD1222 (ChAdOx1 nCoV-19) in healthy adults. Trial participant PBMC samples were collected at day 0 and day 28 after the second dose for TCRbeta chain sequencing. Overall results and qualifications from the work: Vaccine-associated CD4 TCRs spanned the whole spike protein, with dominant responses in regions 160-218 and 743-854. Because no samples from the day 14 peak response were available, repertoires could be characterized only after the peak T cell response. A significant rise in spike-specific TCR breadth and depth was observed after two AZD1222 doses relative to day 0 and relative to MenACWY recipients. Participants were mostly white British and included more females than males, and it was suggested by the authors that clonal diversity may have been underestimated. Epitopes outside the regions mutated in the B.1.351 and B.1.1.7 variants were reportedly recognized by nearly half of the unique spike-specific TCRs. Conclusions about previously exposed vaccinees are limited, since just five to seven AZD1222 recipients were seropositive for SARS-CoV-2 at baseline. In the small 56-69-year group, the increase in depth fell short of significance, most likely because of low power.

In regard to this clone: No antigen is known for it. No per-base quality is available; no much larger clone lies one base away.

Here the sequenced sample was peripheral blood, taken on day 0 of AZD1222 vaccination. The chain links TRBV2 with TRBJ2-7; the D call is possibly TRBD1 or TRBD2, each sharing 5 bases. This receptor was taken from an adult in good health. This receptor has the CDR3 CASSWGRTSEQYF. The bases read TGTGCCAGCAGTTGGGGACGGACGTCCGAGCAGTACTTC.